This T cell receptor (beta chain) was observed in a study of radiotherapy plus CTLA-4 blockade in lung cancer (dated by TCRdb to 2016 to 2019). Turning to the overall study: Among the enrolled patients, about 19% had an objective response, and about 29% reached disease control.

CDR1 LNHNV and CDR2 YYDKDF were looked up in the germline V gene (reference sequence). Trimming costs V 1 base and J 4 bases, and their ends lie 4 bases apart. The CDR3 contains 13 residues, cysteine and phenylalanine counted. Only the CDR3 DNA is retained, 39 bases long and in frame from the first base. The investigation overall reported the following: After treatment with radiotherapy and ipilimumab, TCR clones that originated in tumors expanded in peripheral blood. Early dynamic changes in blood T cell clones, together with increased serum interferon-beta after radiation, were reported as the strongest predictors of response.

As regards this clone: The antigen this receptor binds is unknown. No qualities accompany the bases; no much larger clone lies one base away.

The study tested focal radiation therapy combined with CTLA-4 blockade (ipilimumab) in patients with chemo-refractory metastatic non-small-cell lung cancer. The library was built by means of the immunoSEQ multiplex PCR assay. The table was pulled from immuneACCESS by TCRdb, which kept in-frame rearrangements only. Such tables lose some clones; where checked, under half of the loss comes from unresolved V genes, and the rest has no known cause. For this sample the table gives about 70,000 clones, of which roughly 85% were detected only once. The leading ten clones occupy about 10% of the sample. The chain employs TRBV15 and TRBJ2-2, with the D gene uncertain. The sample in question was peripheral blood, obtained from a patient treated with radiotherapy plus ipilimumab. The receptor was derived from a human donor with non-small cell lung cancer who had a complete response to radiotherapy plus ipilimumab. The DNA sequence is given as TGTGCCACCAGCAGAGCCGGCACCGGGGAGCTGTTTTTT. Translated, this gives CATSRAGTGELFF. Full variable domain (CDR3 extended with the reference TRBV15 and TRBJ2-2 proteins): DAMVIQNPRYQVTQFGKPVTLSCSQTLNHNVMYWYQQKSSQAPKLLFHYYDKDFNNEADTPDNFQSRRPNTSFCFLDIRSPGLGDTAMYLCATSRAGTGELFFGEGSRLTVL.